Shown below are 7 T cell receptor beta chains from a single sample sequenced in a study of blood T cell repertoires in COVID-19. Assay: immunoSEQ multiplex PCR; the TCRdb copy retains only in-frame clones and omits some. The table includes about 320,000 clones, roughly 90% detected once. The material sequenced was peripheral blood. These receptors came from a young man who had recovered from COVID-19.

The J gene is TRBJ2-7, the V gene TRBV10-2; the match to TRBD1 covers 11 bases. CDR1 and CDR2 (germline): WSHSY, SAAADI. The ends lost 7 bases at V and 7 bases at J; junction bases unmatched: 15. This CDR3 has 16 amino acids. The CDR3 is CASNDLLGQGAGEQYF. In DNA, the CDR3 is TGCGCCAGCAATGACCTACTCGGACAGGGGGCCGGGGAGCAGTACTTC.

The J gene is TRBJ2-5, the V gene TRBV6-5; the match to TRBD1 covers 8 bases. This CDR3 contains 14 residues. Germline values: CDR1 MNHEY, CDR2 SVGAGI. V lost 10 bases to trimming and J lost 4 bases; unmatched junction nucleotides: 11. CDR3 protein: CATDQSGGVETQYF. In nucleotides, the CDR3 is TGTGCCACCGACCAGTCAGGGGGCGTAGAGACCCAGTACTTC.

V is TRBV9 and J is TRBJ2-3; maybe TRBD2 (6 bases). V gave up 0 bases and J gave up 0 bases, with 8 bases separating them. This CDR3 is 15 amino acids long. CDR1 and CDR2 from the germline V gene are SGDLS and YYNGEE. The CDR3 DNA reads TGTGCCAGCAGCGTAGGGGGGGATAGCACAGATACGCAGTATTTT. Translation gives CASSVGGDSTDTQYF.

The rearrangement links TRBV25-1 to TRBJ1-4; 8 nucleotides line up with TRBD1. Germline V CDR1 and CDR2: MGHDK, SYGVNS. The ends lost 1 base at V and 6 bases at J; junction bases unmatched: 10. This CDR3 comprises 17 residues. The CDR3 sequence: CASSELSRGLLYEKLFF. CDR3 coding DNA: TGTGCCAGCAGTGAATTATCCAGGGGGCTTCTGTATGAAAAACTGTTTTTT.

V and J are TRBV5-1 and TRBJ1-4; D call uncertain. The CDR3 length is 15 residues. Trimming took off 4 bases at V and 3 bases at J, with 13 bases between the two ends. Germline assignment: CDR1 SGHRS and CDR2 YFSETQ. The CDR3 DNA reads as TGCGCCAGCAGCCCCGTTGGGGAGCCTAATGAAAAACTGTTTTTT. It codes for CASSPVGEPNEKLFF.

The CDR3 DNA is TGTGCCAGCAGTCCGACAGCCTACAATGAGCAGTTCTTC. It yields the protein CASSPTAYNEQFF. The V and J genes are TRBV6-5 and TRBJ2-1, with a possible D match to TRBD1 (5 bases). Germline values: CDR1 MNHEY, CDR2 SVGAGI. Trimming took 5 bases from V and 2 from J, leaving 7 bases between them. This CDR3 contains 13 residues.

J is TRBJ2-5 and V is TRBV6-2 or TRBV6-3; TRBD2 might be the D (5 bases). The V end was cut by 5 bases, the J end by 4 bases, with 11 bases between. The CDR3 has 13 residues. Germline-derived CDR1 and CDR2 are MNHEY and SVGEGT. CDR3 amino acids: CASSRGHGETQYF. The CDR3, as DNA: TGTGCCAGCAGTCGCGGGCACGGAGAGACCCAGTACTTC.